These T cell receptor beta chains were read from a single sample in a study of OX40 agonist ivuxolimab in advanced cancers. Assay: immunoSEQ multiplex PCR; the TCRdb copy retains only in-frame clones and omits some. The data contain roughly 73,000 clones, 88% of them seen just once; the ten biggest clones take up 2% to 2.5%. The source material was CD4+ or CD8+ T cells sorted from blood, sampled in a trial of the OX40 agonist ivuxolimab. The receptor source for this set is an adult with an advanced solid tumor such as melanoma, head and neck, liver or kidney cancer. The CDR3 runs from the conserved cysteine through the conserved F or W. A D gene is named only where the DNA matches it firmly. Clone sizes are given selectively: once, few, many, or a class where the clone is expanded.

cdr3_aa | cdr3_nt | j_call | d_call | clone_size | v_call | cdr3_length
CASSPRGGGFSNQPQHF | TGTGCCAGCAGCCCCCGTGGAGGGGGCTTTAGCAATCAGCCCCAGCATTTT | TRBJ1-5 | TRBD1 | once | TRBV7-2 | 17
CASSPQPPKVGTEAFF | TGTGCCAGCTCACCTCAGCCCCCAAAGGTGGGGACTGAAGCTTTCTTT | TRBJ1-1 | . | . | TRBV18 | 16
CASGEGSGNQPQHF | TGTGCCAGCGGGGAGGGGTCGGGAAATCAGCCCCAGCATTTT | TRBJ1-5 | . | . | TRBV6-5 | 14
CASSQVLGDTQYF | TGCGCCAGCAGCCAAGTTCTGGGAGATACGCAGTATTTT | TRBJ2-3 | . | . | TRBV4-1 | 13
CAWSVKDRRETQYF | TGTGCCTGGAGTGTAAAAGACAGGCGGGAGACCCAGTACTTC | TRBJ2-5 | . | . | TRBV30 | 14
CASILGGFGDTQYF | TGTGCCAGCATCTTGGGGGGATTTGGGGATACGCAGTATTTT | TRBJ2-3 | . | . | TRBV28 | 14
CASSQRTANYGYTF | TGCGCCAGCAGCCAACGGACAGCTAACTATGGCTACACCTTC | TRBJ1-2 | . | few | TRBV5-1 | 14
CASSFRGGDYGYTF | TGTGCCAGCAGCTTCAGGGGAGGAGACTATGGCTACACCTTC | TRBJ1-2 | . | . | TRBV7-6 | 14
CASSMGLFSVEKLFF | TGCGCCAGCAGCATGGGACTGTTCTCGGTTGAAAAACTGTTTTTT | TRBJ1-4 | . | once | TRBV5-1 | 15
CASSETVNTEAFF | TGCGCCAGCAGTGAGACGGTAAACACTGAAGCTTTCTTT | TRBJ1-1 | . | . | TRBV10-1 | 13
CAISDGDRRRTYEQYF | TGTGCCATCAGTGACGGCGACAGGCGAAGGACCTACGAGCAGTACTTC | TRBJ2-7 | . | . | TRBV10-3 | 16
CASSPGTSGRSYEQYF | TGCGCCAGCAGCCCCGGGACTAGCGGGCGATCCTACGAGCAGTACTTC | TRBJ2-7 | TRBD2 | . | TRBV5-1 | 16
CASSRDGPNEQFF | TGTGCCAGCAGCCGGGATGGACCCAATGAGCAGTTCTTC | TRBJ2-1 | . | once | TRBV2 | 13
CAIRGLPTEQYF | TGTGCCATCAGGGGCTTACCCACCGAGCAGTACTTC | TRBJ2-7 | . | . | TRBV10-3 | 12
CASSLPRTTDNEQFF | TGCGCCAGCAGCTTGCCCAGGACTACTGACAATGAGCAGTTCTTC | TRBJ2-1 | . | . | TRBV5-1 | 15
CASSQESGTGNTEAFF | TGTGCCAGCAGCCAAGAATCGGGGACGGGGAACACTGAAGCTTTCTTT | TRBJ1-1 | . | . | TRBV4-2 | 16
CASSIREHEQFF | TGTGCCAGCAGTATACGGGAACATGAGCAGTTCTTC | TRBJ2-1 | . | . | TRBV28 | 12
CASRTDRNAYEQYF | TGTGCCAGTAGAACGGACAGAAACGCCTACGAGCAGTACTTC | TRBJ2-7 | . | . | TRBV19 | 14
CASSLTGTSGPETQYF | TGTGCCAGCAGCTTAACAGGGACTAGCGGGCCCGAGACCCAGTACTTC | TRBJ2-5 | TRBD2 | . | TRBV7-8 | 16
CASSRRRGRHVRDSPLHF | TGTGCCAGCAGCAGACGCAGGGGGCGGCATGTGAGGGATTCACCCCTCCACTTT | TRBJ1-6 | . | . | TRBV21-1 | 18
CASSPGQIAEQYF | TGCGCCAGCAGCCCCGGACAGATAGCCGAGCAGTACTTC | TRBJ2-7 | . | . | TRBV5-1 | 13
CASSRDWGGYTF | TGTGCCAGCAGTCGGGACTGGGGTGGCTACACCTTC | TRBJ1-2 | . | . | TRBV6-5 | 12
CASGRSGRRATTIYF | TGTGCCAGCGGTCGTTCCGGCAGGAGGGCGACCACCATATATTTT | TRBJ1-3 | . | . | TRBV6-5 | 15
CASSYRTYNEQFF | TGTGCCAGCAGTTACAGAACCTACAATGAGCAGTTCTTC | TRBJ2-1 | . | . | TRBV2 | 13
CASSLEFGTPPQHF | TGCGCCAGCAGCTTGGAGTTTGGGACACCACCCCAGCATTTT | TRBJ1-5 | . | . | TRBV5-1 | 14
CASTRPRGGFYNEQFF | TGTGCCAGCACCCGACCTCGCGGGGGATTCTACAATGAGCAGTTCTTC | TRBJ2-1 | TRBD2 | . | TRBV28 | 16
CASSLDLARGETQYF | TGTGCCAGCAGCTTAGATCTGGCTAGGGGGGAGACCCAGTACTTC | TRBJ2-5 | . | . | TRBV11-2 | 15
CASSQGTSGDYEQYF | TGCGCCAGCAGCCAAGGGACTAGCGGGGACTACGAGCAGTACTTC | TRBJ2-7 | TRBD2 | . | TRBV4-3 | 15